This T cell receptor (beta chain) was profiled in a study of shared T cell receptors in the human thymus. Trimming took 4 bases from V and 5 from J; bases not matched to a gene: 4. Germline CDR1 and CDR2: LNHDA and SQIVND (reference sequence). This CDR3 spans 13 amino acids. TCRdb keeps only in-frame clones here, not all; method: immunoSEQ multiplex PCR. The repertoire has over 650,000 clones, about 87% of them found once; the top ten carry roughly 0.0094%. This sample also appeared in a second study, on human thymus T cells. As reported in that work: Healthy Finnish infants having corrective surgery for congenital heart defects served as donors.

The sequence came from a boy less than two years old with a congenital heart defect. Specimen: thymocytes. The chain links TRBV19 to TRBJ1-1; TRBD1 agrees at 7 bases. CDR3 region: CASSSSGGTEAFF. The CDR3, as DNA: TGTGCCAGTAGTAGTTCAGGGGGGACTGAAGCTTTCTTT.